What follows are 11 T cell receptor beta chains derived from one specimen sequenced in a study of T-cell reconstitution after alpha-beta-depleted transplantation in children (dated by TCRdb to 2015 to 2016). The treatment or condition label, as the study defines it: allogeneic hematopoietic cell transplantation with graft depleted of TCRalphabeta T cells and CD19 B cells. Library preparation was by PCR. Sequencing relied on an Illumina HiSeq 2500. To normalize quantification of the TCRbeta repertoire, the TCR libraries were built with molecular barcoding that relied on unique molecular identifiers. TCRdb cleaned the public reads at Q25 with fastp, built clones with MiXCR and kept in-frame beta chains. Entries that share a CDR3 protein sequence are merged under the most common genes and DNA. The sample contains around 700,000 distinct CDR3 sequences, around 13% of them found a single time. 0.79% of the sample belongs to the ten largest clones.

Sequenced material: PBMCs, taken before TCRalphabeta/CD19-depleted stem cell transplant. These receptors originate from a girl aged 2-10 years with congenital amegakaryocytic thrombocytopenia, due to receive a stem cell transplant.

This clonotype was recorded at least ten times. This chain links TRBV5-1 with TRBJ1-2; D possibly corresponds to TRBD1 (6 bases). The CDR3 has 16 residues. Trimming took 3 bases from V and 0 from J, leaving 15 bases between them. CDR1 is SGHRS and CDR2 is YFSETQ in the germline V gene. CDR3 nucleotides: TGCGCCAGCAGCTGGAAAGGACAGCCCGCTAACTATGGCTACACCTTC. It specifies CASSWKGQPANYGYTF. Drawing the rest from reference TRBV5-1 and TRBJ1-2, the complete variable domain is KAGVTQTPRYLIKTRGQQVTLSCSPISGHRSVSWYQQTPGQGLQFLFEYFSETQRNKGNFPGRFSGRQFSNSRSEMNVSTLELGDSALYLCASSWKGQPANYGYTFGSGTRLTVV.

This clonotype was seen repeatedly, ten times or more. The chain links TRBV7-9 to TRBJ2-7, with 8 bases fitting TRBD2. CDR1 and CDR2 (germline): SEHNR, FQNEAQ (reference sequence). With 2 bases clipped from V and 5 bases from J, the junction kept 8 bases outside the gene matches. This CDR3 is built from 15 residues. Here the CDR3 DNA reads TGTGCCAGCAGCTTAACGGGACTAGTGAACCACGAGCAGTACTTC. The encoded protein is CASSLTGLVNHEQYF.

Regarding this clonotype: At one end, the junction sequence differs from germline, possibly due to a read error. The rearrangement uses TRBV20-1 and TRBJ2-3; weak D call: TRBD1 (5 bases). The CDR3 loop spans 13 amino acids. Germline V gene sequence: CDR1 DFQATT, CDR2 SNEGSKA (reference sequence). CDR3 nucleotide sequence: TGCAGTGCTCGAGACAGCCACACAGATACGCAGTATTTT. Translated, it gives CSARDSHTDTQYF.

The sample holds a few counts of this clonotype. This rearrangement joins TRBV29-1 to TRBJ2-7; no clear D gene. CDR3 length equals 16 residues. From germline, CDR1 is SQVTM and CDR2 ANQGSEA. The ends were cut back, 2 bases at V and 4 bases at J, with 21 bases in the middle. CDR3 nucleotide sequence: TGCAGCGTTGAACTATCGGGCGATCCCCTGGGGTACGAGCAGTACTTC. As protein: CSVELSGDPLGYEQYF.

This clonotype showed up just a few times. CDR3 sequence: CAISESARGASYEQYF. Written as DNA, the CDR3 is TGTGCCATCAGTGAGTCGGCCAGGGGAGCCTCCTACGAGCAGTACTTC. The chain employs TRBV10-3 and TRBJ2-7; D is perhaps TRBD1 (6 bases). This CDR3 is 16 amino acids long. The V gene lost 0 bases and the J gene lost 0 bases, with 12 bases spanning the gap. CDR1 and CDR2 (germline): ENHRY, SYGVKD.

This clonotype was recorded once. This chain links TRBV20-1 with TRBJ2-5; 10 bases line up with TRBD2. CDR1 is DFQATT and CDR2 is SNEGSKA in the germline V gene (reference sequence). This CDR3 has 15 residues. Trimming at V came to 6 bases and at J to 1 base, leaving 8 bases not matched to a gene. The CDR3 reads CSANLRLAGQETQYF. As DNA, the CDR3 is TGCAGTGCCAATCTTAGACTAGCGGGCCAAGAGACCCAGTACTTC.

There are many counts of this clonotype. This chain uses TRBV5-1 with TRBJ1-2; the match to TRBD1 covers 8 bases. Germline V gene data show CDR1 as SGHRS and CDR2 as YFSETQ. With V trimmed by 4 bases and J by 4 bases, 15 bases remained unmatched. The CDR3 spans 17 residues. The CDR3 bases are TGCGCCAGCAGCGAAAACCGGGACAGGAGCGCTCCCTATGGCTACACCTTC. This encodes CASSENRDRSAPYGYTF.

This chain links TRBV29-1 with TRBJ2-7, with 7 bases fitting TRBD1. The length of the CDR3 is 13 residues. CDR1 is SQVTM, CDR2 ANQGSEA, per germline. After removal of 7 bases from V and 3 bases from J, the junction contained 9 bases not matched to a gene. CDR3 bases: TGCAGCGCCTCGACAGGGTTGGACTACGAGCAGTACTTC. Protein product: CSASTGLDYEQYF.

This clonotype has just a few counts. The CDR3 here is CASKADPGGNEQFF. CDR3 DNA sequence: TGTGCCAGCAAGGCGGACCCGGGAGGCAATGAGCAGTTCTTC. This chain connects TRBV2 to TRBJ2-1; 7 bases line up with TRBD2. The CDR3 loop spans 14 amino acids. Germline CDR1 is SNHLY and CDR2 is FYNNEI. V was clipped by 7 bases and J by 6 bases; unmatched bases: 9. Looking up the rest from reference TRBV2 and TRBJ2-1 gives the full variable domain: EPEVTQTPSHQVTQMGQEVILRCVPISNHLYFYWYRQILGQKVEFLVSFYNNEISEKSEIFDDQFSVERPDGSNFTLKIRSTKLEDSAMYFCASKADPGGNEQFFGPGTRLTVL.

This clonotype was picked up many times. The J gene is TRBJ2-3, the V gene TRBV7-8; D is ambiguous. This CDR3 region has 14 residues. V was shortened by 0 bases and J by 7 bases, with 11 bases between the two germline ends. Germline V gives CDR1 SGHVS, CDR2 FQNEAQ. CDR3 residues: CASSLATAWNTQYF. Here the CDR3 DNA reads TGTGCCAGCAGCTTAGCCACAGCATGGAATACGCAGTATTTT.

The J gene is TRBJ2-2, the V gene TRBV20-1, with TRBD2 matching 7 bases. The germline V gene has CDR1 DFQATT and CDR2 SNEGSKA (reference sequence). The CDR3 has 16 residues. V lost 7 bases to trimming and J lost 0 bases; unmatched junction nucleotides: 11. DNA for the CDR3: TGCAGTGTTTCCTCCCCTAGCGGTGCGAACACCGGGGAGCTGTTTTTT. Its protein is CSVSSPSGANTGELFF.